A selection of T cell receptor beta chains follows, all from one sample in a study of T cell repertoires in cytomegalovirus infection. TCRdb re-derived calls from the reads in MiXCR, one entry per CDR3 protein. The data hold about 210,000 distinct CDR3 sequences, with about 5.9% observed a single time. Material: PBMCs. These receptors all come from a human donor in good health (CMV status not recorded). Some clones in this sample may be carry-over from other donors' samples. Both conserved end residues are part of each CDR3. A D gene is named only where the DNA matches it firmly. Clone sizes are given selectively: once, few, many, or a class where the clone is expanded.

CDR3 protein: CASSQAGHPNTEAFF; CDR3 DNA: TGCGCCAGCAGCCAAGCGGGACATCCGAACACTGAAGCTTTCTTT; J gene: TRBJ1-1; V gene: TRBV4-3; clone size: -; D gene: -
CDR3 protein: CASSLGSLREKLFF; CDR3 DNA: TGTGCCAGCAGCTTAGGTAGCCTTCGAGAAAAACTGTTTTTT; J gene: TRBJ1-4; V gene: TRBV7-2; clone size: many; D gene: -
CDR3 protein: CASSPGQLTYEQYF; CDR3 DNA: TGCGCCAGCAGCCCGGGACAGTTGACCTACGAGCAGTACTTC; J gene: TRBJ2-7; V gene: TRBV5-1; clone size: many; D gene: TRBD1
CDR3 protein: CASSYSIGTQYF; CDR3 DNA: TGTGCCAGCAGTTATTCCATTGGGACCCAGTACTTC; J gene: TRBJ2-5; V gene: TRBV6-2/TRBV6-3; clone size: many; D gene: -
CDR3 protein: CASSLVLGTQPLRVFGYTF; CDR3 DNA: TGTGCCAGCAGCTTAGTTCTCGGAACCCAACCCCTCCGGGTGTTTGGCTACACCTTC; J gene: TRBJ1-2; V gene: TRBV7-9; clone size: many; D gene: -
CDR3 protein: CASSLAGRSTEAFF; CDR3 DNA: TGTGCCAGCAGCTTAGCAGGGCGTAGCACTGAAGCTTTCTTT; J gene: TRBJ1-1; V gene: TRBV7-2; clone size: many; D gene: -
CDR3 protein: CASSPPDSFSGANVLTF; CDR3 DNA: TGTGCCAGCAGTCCTCCGGACAGTTTCTCTGGGGCCAACGTCCTGACTTTC; J gene: TRBJ2-6; V gene: TRBV28; clone size: many; D gene: -
CDR3 protein: CASSPSGLAGGPETQYF; CDR3 DNA: TGTGCCAGCAGCCCTTCGGGACTAGCGGGGGGGCCAGAGACCCAGTACTTC; J gene: TRBJ2-5; V gene: TRBV7-2; clone size: many; D gene: TRBD2
CDR3 protein: CSAPIEGARGYTF; CDR3 DNA: TGCAGTGCTCCAATCGAGGGGGCTAGGGGCTACACCTTC; J gene: TRBJ1-2; V gene: TRBV20-1; clone size: -; D gene: TRBD1
CDR3 protein: CASSLDGGASEQFF; CDR3 DNA: TGTGCCAGCAGCTTAGATGGGGGGGCCAGTGAGCAGTTCTTC; J gene: TRBJ2-1; V gene: TRBV7-2; clone size: many; D gene: -
CDR3 protein: CASSLLSPQYF; CDR3 DNA: TGTGCCAGCAGTTTACTCAGTCCTCAGTACTTC; J gene: TRBJ2-5; V gene: TRBV28; clone size: many; D gene: -
CDR3 protein: CASSMSGSQGQPQHF; CDR3 DNA: TGTGCCAGTAGTATGAGCGGCTCACAGGGGCAGCCCCAGCATTTT; J gene: TRBJ1-5; V gene: TRBV19; clone size: many; D gene: TRBD1
CDR3 protein: CASSPLGTSGGNIQYF; CDR3 DNA: TGTGCCAGCAGCCCTCTAGGGACTAGCGGGGGGAACATTCAGTACTTC; J gene: TRBJ2-4; V gene: TRBV7-2; clone size: many; D gene: TRBD2
CDR3 protein: CASSQPGQGNYGYTF; CDR3 DNA: TGTGCCAGCAGCCAACCGGGACAGGGAAATTATGGCTACACCTTC; J gene: TRBJ1-2; V gene: TRBV14; clone size: -; D gene: TRBD1
CDR3 protein: CASSFTGVNTEAFF; CDR3 DNA: TGTGCCAGCAGCTTCACAGGGGTGAACACTGAAGCTTTCTTT; J gene: TRBJ1-1; V gene: TRBV5-5; clone size: many; D gene: TRBD1
CDR3 protein: CSARPGSSYNEQFF; CDR3 DNA: TGCAGTGCCCGGCCGGGGAGCTCCTACAATGAGCAGTTCTTC; J gene: TRBJ2-1; V gene: TRBV20-1; clone size: many; D gene: -